Reported below is one TCR beta chain. No cognate antigen has been identified for it. Base qualities are not at hand, and no much larger clone is one base apart. The entry originates in a study of long-term antiretroviral therapy in people with HIV (dated by TCRdb to 2021 to 2024). About the study as a whole: Collection of the earliest samples took place about a decade ahead of the 2015 WHO recommendation for immediate ART, at a time when ART was typically delayed until CD4 counts fell. Whether ART initiation and durable HIV suppression were associated with changes in peripheral blood TRB repertoire composition and diversity was tested in a retrospective serial study. From some 30 adults with confirmed HIV infection, the cohort provided roughly 200 cryopreserved PBMC samples, gathered serially across a mean of about six years (range 1-12). Among the 30 to 35 participants with HIV, more than ten were female. Test extractions of a monoclonal T-cell line alongside 33 polyclonal samples showed no cross-contamination during QIAcube processing. Overall study outcomes, separate from this receptor: ART initiation was associated with a significant increase in TRB diversity, but diversity stayed significantly below transplant donor controls even after long-term ART. Because cell numbers in pre-ART samples were limited, unsorted PBMC were profiled instead of sorted CD4+ and CD8+ T cells. The samples were dated from about 2003 to 2018, and the ART regimens that were used may be less effective than current ART regimens. Compared with controls, HIV repertoires had narrower CDR3 length ranges, and the network structure pointed to an antigen-experienced repertoire that shifted only slightly toward naive after ART. Expanded TRB clones identified before ART initiation dominated the repertoire at all time points, although this dominance fluctuated and declined in many PLHIV after ART. Inferences about post-ART repertoire changes were limited because no data were available on ART adherence, viral resistance or therapy changes. Because PBMC availability was limited, only the TCR beta chain was sequenced, with no alpha chain pairing.

Participants were included only if at least one PBMC sample before ART initiation and at least two post-ART samples were available. Every participant with HIV received treatment in the United States of America. Cryopreserved samples of roughly 0.95-10 million PBMC were thawed and washed before DNA extraction. At the time of the earliest PBMC sample, participants with HIV were aged between roughly 20 and 55 years. PBMC samples from each participant spanned 1-4 timepoints before ART initiation and 2-8 timepoints after ART initiation, with a median of 7 samples. Serial HIV viral load, CD4+ T-cell count, ART history and demographic data were obtained for every participant. Genomic DNA was extracted from unsorted PBMC with a Qiagen kit on a QIAcube, with processing performed in batches of 12 samples. The immunoSEQ hsTCRB v3.0 assay was used at survey level resolution for TRB variable region sequencing. The target sequencing depth for TRB was 40,000-50,000 T-cell genomes per sample. An Illumina MiSeq with a v3 150-cycle kit was used to sequence the pooled TRB libraries. The paper's data handling went like this. Analysis of repertoires was carried out in R inside a reproducible Nextflow workflow spanning QC, data transformation and analysis. LymphoSeq2, an R package for exploring AIRR-Seq data, was used to implement the custom analyses. Four samples that yielded fewer than 5000 total TRB sequences were excluded, so that fewer than 200 HIV repertoires were analyzed. Of the 180 to 200 retained HIV repertoires, 55 to 60 were collected before and roughly 130 after ART initiation. Repertoires were downsampled to 5000 TRB nucleotide sequences, with summary statistics averaged over 100 downsampling iterations. The analysis kept only TRB sequences whose CDR3 regions were at least seven amino acids long. Two measures captured diversity: a Shannon entropy-derived clonality score and the Gini coefficient. In the repertoire networks, any two of the top 5000 CDR3 amino acid sequences were connected whenever the two sequences differed by an edit distance of one. For TRB CDR3 amino acid sequences, antigen specificity groups and MHC restriction were predicted with GLIPH2. Known CMV, EBV, HIV or tissue antigen associations were flagged by matching CDR3 amino acid sequences against VDJdb and McPAS-TCR. Pre-ART, post-ART and control groups were compared with Wilcoxon signed-rank tests and Holm-Bonferroni correction. Not all clones reach the TCRdb copy of this immuneACCESS table, which keeps in-frame sequences only. Checked studies attribute under half of the gap to unresolved V genes and leave the rest unexplained. V and J calls and clone size come straight from that table; D and trimming were deduced from the DNA. This sample comprises tens of thousands of clones, just under 80% of them detected only once. Roughly 8.2% of the sample is taken by the ten largest.

The CDR3 starts with the cysteine, ends with the phenylalanine, and has 15 residues. Only CDR3 DNA is held: 45 bases, read in frame from base 1. The germline V gene (reference sequence) supplies CDR1 SSHAT and CDR2 FNYEAQ. V is cut by 3 bases and J by 1 base, and the space between the germline ends is 12 bases. This receptor was obtained from a woman between 45 and 65 years old with HIV. Recombination linked TRBV7-7 to TRBJ2-5, with no D gene named confidently. Material: unsorted PBMCs, obtained 3.1 years after starting antiretroviral therapy. Here is the DNA: TGTGCCAGCAGCTTTATGGCAGGCGTCCAAGAGACCCAGTACTTC. Its amino acids are CASSFMAGVQETQYF.